Included here is one T cell receptor beta chain sequence, with context. Other DNA sequences from this sample encode an identical CDR3 as well. The sample belongs to a study of blood T cell repertoires in COVID-19. Overall study: Researchers got acute and convalescent COVID-19 samples from the United States, Italy and Spain. PBMCs, B-cell-depleted T cells, or T cells were the source of the cDNA or gDNA that made up the material.

The germline V gene encodes CDR1 SGHRS and CDR2 YFSETQ. The CDR3 covers 15 residues. With 0 bases clipped from V and 1 base from J, the junction kept 1 base outside the gene matches. Study processing details: Reference gene primer amplification in the assay estimated nucleated cell counts. The assay was immunoSEQ multiplex PCR, and TCRdb's table has in-frame clones only and misses some. V, J and clone size are those of that table, while D and trimming were read from the DNA. The sample lists tens of thousands of clones; 80% to 90% were seen once. The specimen was peripheral blood. The TCR originated in a woman aged 80 or older with acute or convalescent COVID-19. The chain couples TRBV5-1 to TRBJ1-5; 7 positions agree with TRBD1. CDR3 in amino acids: CASSLEGASNQPQHF. DNA of the CDR3: TGCGCCAGCAGCTTGGAGGGGGCGAGCAATCAGCCCCAGCATTTT.